Shown below are 21 T cell receptor beta chains from a single sample sequenced in a study of PD-1 blockade in mismatch repair-deficient tumors. Generated by immunoSEQ multiplex PCR, the TCRdb table keeps only in-frame clones and is missing some. The sample lists 120,000 or so clones, more than 85% occurring once. This material consisted of peripheral blood, taken 44 weeks after starting pembrolizumab. The receptors come from an adult with mismatch repair-deficient cancer.

This chain connects TRBV28 to TRBJ2-2; D remains ambiguous. Trimming stripped 4 bases from V and 4 bases from J, with 4 bases between. CDR1 is MDHEN and CDR2 is SYDVKM in the germline V gene. The CDR3 spans 12 residues. CDR3 coding DNA: TGTGCCAGCAGTTCGGCCACCGGGGAGCTGTTTTTT. Encoded protein: CASSSATGELFF.

This clone was recorded a few times. The same CDR3 is also encoded by other DNA sequences in this sample. This chain connects TRBV2 to TRBJ2-7; unclear D gene. The V end was cut by 2 bases, the J end by 7 bases, with 6 bases between. In germline, CDR1 is SNHLY, CDR2 FYNNEI. The CDR3 sequence is 11 residues long. The CDR3 protein is CASSETAEQYF. The CDR3 coding sequence is TGTGCCAGCAGTGAAACCGCGGAGCAGTACTTC.

The chain couples TRBV4-2 to TRBJ1-3; 7 bases are shared with TRBD1. Per germline, CDR1 LGHNA and CDR2 YNFKEQ. J was trimmed by 0 bases and V by 5 bases; bases with no gene match: 4. The CDR3 runs 15 residues. The DNA for the CDR3 is TGTGCCAGCAGCGATCGGACAGGCTCTGGAAACACCATATATTTT. This sequence encodes CASSDRTGSGNTIYF.

This chain connects TRBV5-1 to TRBJ2-2; possibly TRBD2 for D (5 bases). This CDR3 region has 15 residues. Germline V gives CDR1 SGHRS, CDR2 YFSETQ. The V end was cut by 4 bases, the J end by 4 bases, with 14 bases between. The CDR3 DNA sequence: TGCGCCAGCAGCCGGCGAGATGGAGGCACCGGGGAGCTGTTTTTT. Encoded protein: CASSRRDGGTGELFF.

The chain joins TRBV7-8 to TRBJ2-3; D might be TRBD1 (6 bases). CDR1 is SGHVS, CDR2 FQNEAQ, per germline. This CDR3 region has 14 residues. V was shortened by 5 bases and J by 2 bases, with 11 bases between the two germline ends. CDR3 nucleotide sequence: TGTGCCAGCAGCCTGCAGGGGTCCACAGATACGCAGTATTTT. Translating it yields CASSLQGSTDTQYF.

This clone was observed a handful of times. For the CDR3, the DNA is TGCGCCAGCAGCTTGAAATCAGGCAATGAGCAGTTCTTC. It specifies CASSLKSGNEQFF. The chain has TRBV5-1 and TRBJ2-1; D is unresolved. Germline V gene data show CDR1 as SGHRS and CDR2 as YFSETQ. Trimming cost V 1 base and J 6 bases, with 8 bases left between them. This CDR3 contains 13 residues.

The gene calls are TRBV28 and TRBJ2-7; D unresolved. The V gene's germline CDR1 is MDHEN and CDR2 SYDVKM. The CDR3 extends over 16 amino acids. V lost 5 bases, J lost 3 bases, and 20 bases lay in between. CDR3 amino acids: CASSPPFMAESYEQYF. CDR3 DNA: TGTGCCAGCAGTCCCCCATTTATGGCGGAGAGCTACGAGCAGTACTTC.

J is TRBJ2-7 and V is TRBV5-4, with unresolved D. The CDR3 extends over 15 amino acids. V shed 1 base and J shed 2 bases, with 13 bases lying between them. The V gene's germline CDR1 is SGHNT and CDR2 YYREEE (reference sequence). DNA for the CDR3: TGTGCCAGCAGCTTGACTATAGGACCAACCTACGAGCAGTACTTC. This translates into CASSLTIGPTYEQYF.

V usage is TRBV6-1 and J usage is TRBJ1-5; no definite D call. Germline V CDR1 and CDR2: MNHNS, SASEGT. V lost 3 bases to trimming and J lost 4 bases, with 16 bases between them. The CDR3 consists of 16 residues. CDR3 bases: TGTGCCAGCAGTGAGAGGACGGGTACCTGGAATCAGCCCCAGCATTTT. Protein product: CASSERTGTWNQPQHF.

The V and J genes are TRBV27 and TRBJ2-2; 9 nucleotides line up with TRBD2. Unmatched junction bases numbered 6, after V lost 5 bases and J lost 2 bases. The length of the CDR3 is 16 residues. CDR1 is MNHEY, CDR2 SMNVEV, per germline (reference sequence). Here the CDR3 reads CASSNRLAENTGELFF. CDR3 DNA sequence: TGTGCCAGCAGTAACCGACTAGCGGAAAACACCGGGGAGCTGTTTTTT.

The CDR3 region has the DNA TGCAGCGTTGAGGGCCAGGGGATGGAGACCCAGTACTTC. Translating it yields CSVEGQGMETQYF. The V gene is TRBV29-1, the J gene TRBJ2-5; D possibly corresponds to TRBD1 (6 bases). Trimming shortened V by 3 bases and J by 5 bases, and 13 bases separated the two germline ends. CDR3 length: 13 residues. CDR1 SQVTM and CDR2 ANQGSEA come from the germline V gene. The full variable domain, in which reference TRBV29-1 and TRBJ2-5 provide the parts outside the CDR3, is SAVISQKPSRDICQRGTSLTIQCQVDSQVTMMFWYRQQPGQSLTLIATANQGSEATYESGFVIDKFPISRPNLTFSTLTVSNMSPEDSSIYLCSVEGQGMETQYFGPGTRLLVL.

The chain is built from TRBV7-9 and TRBJ2-5; the D call may be TRBD1 or TRBD2 (7 bases each). CDR1 is SEHNR, CDR2 FQNEAQ, per germline (reference sequence). This CDR3 spans 14 amino acids. Trimming stripped 1 base from V and 10 bases from J, with 16 bases between. In nucleotides, the CDR3 is TGTGCCAGCAGCTTAGTAGCCCCAGGGGGGGGCCAGTACTTC. This translates into CASSLVAPGGGQYF.

The rearrangement links TRBV5-1 to TRBJ2-7; a possible D gene is TRBD1 (5 bases). Trimming removed 0 bases at V and 2 bases at J, with 9 bases between. This CDR3 has 14 residues. In germline, CDR1 is SGHRS, CDR2 YFSETQ. CDR3 in amino acids: CASSLAAGPYEQYF. The CDR3 bases are TGCGCCAGCAGCTTGGCCGCAGGGCCCTACGAGCAGTACTTC.

The V gene is TRBV6-4, the J gene TRBJ2-5, with 7 bases lining up with TRBD2. Trimming at V came to 0 bases and at J to 1 base, leaving 11 bases not matched to a gene. The CDR3 totals 18 residues. Per germline, CDR1 MRHNA and CDR2 SNTAGT. The DNA for the CDR3 is TGTGCCAGCAGTGACTCGAGTAACGGGAGGATCCTCCAAGAGACCCAGTACTTC. Protein: CASSDSSNGRILQETQYF.

This chain connects TRBV7-3 to TRBJ1-1; the D is unclear. Germline V CDR1 and CDR2: SGHTA, FQGTGA. This CDR3 region has 13 residues. The germline V and J ends were trimmed by 4 bases and 2 bases, with 8 bases remaining between them. Here the CDR3 reads CASSSQFNTEAFF. The CDR3 DNA reads TGTGCCAGCAGCTCCCAGTTTAACACTGAAGCTTTCTTT.

This chain uses TRBV7-9 with TRBJ2-5; the match to TRBD2 covers 8 bases. CDR1 and CDR2 from the germline V gene are SEHNR and FQNEAQ (reference sequence). V lost 5 bases to trimming and J lost 7 bases; unmatched junction nucleotides: 3. This CDR3 comprises 12 residues. CDR3 in DNA: TGTGCCAGCAGCCGGGAGGGTAGGACCCAGTACTTC. Protein sequence: CASSREGRTQYF.

The chain uses TRBV7-6 and TRBJ1-1, with 8 bases matching TRBD1. This CDR3 contains 17 residues. V was clipped by 4 bases and J by 0 bases; unmatched bases: 10. CDR1 SGHVS and CDR2 FNYEAQ come from the germline V gene. The CDR3 loop reads CASSWSRDRPMNTEAFF. The DNA of the CDR3 is TGTGCCAGCAGCTGGTCCCGGGACAGGCCCATGAACACTGAAGCTTTCTTT.

The J gene is TRBJ2-3, the V gene TRBV1; the table's D call of TRBD2 was not tested on the DNA. TRBV1 is classified as a pseudogene. CDR3 size: 12 residues. The CDR3 coding sequence is TGCACCAGGCGAGGCCGCACAGATACGCAGTATTTT. Translated: CTRRGRTDTQYF.

The V gene is TRBV13, the J gene TRBJ2-5, with D tentatively TRBD2 (6 bases). Germline CDR1 reads PRHDT; CDR2 reads FYEKMQ (reference sequence). This CDR3 is built from 16 residues. Trimming took off 2 bases at V and 5 bases at J, with 18 bases between the two ends. The CDR3: CASSLSSWGDGETQYF. CDR3 sequence (DNA): TGTGCCAGCAGCTTATCTTCTTGGGGGGACGGGGAGACCCAGTACTTC.

The chain recombines TRBV28 with TRBJ2-7; 7 bases agree with TRBD1. Unmatched junction bases numbered 11, after V lost 6 bases and J lost 6 bases. CDR3 length: 14 residues. The germline V gene encodes CDR1 MDHEN and CDR2 SYDVKM. The CDR3 spells CASSPGGSHREQYF. The CDR3 DNA reads as TGTGCCAGCAGCCCAGGGGGAAGTCATCGCGAGCAGTACTTC.

The V gene is TRBV5-4, the J gene TRBJ2-3; TRBD2 agrees at 13 bases. CDR1 and CDR2 (germline): SGHNT, YYREEE (reference sequence). The J segment lost 7 bases and the V segment lost 2 bases, leaving 16 bases of the junction unmatched. The CDR3 contains 19 residues. DNA for the CDR3: TGTGCCAGCAGCTTTTTGGGGATAGGACTAGCGGGAGTTCGAAATACGCAGTATTTT. It specifies CASSFLGIGLAGVRNTQYF. Looking up the rest from reference TRBV5-4 and TRBJ2-3 gives the full variable domain: ETGVTQSPTHLIKTRGQQVTLRCSSQSGHNTVSWYQQALGQGPQFIFQYYREEENGRGNFPPRFSGLQFPNYSSELNVNALELDDSALYLCASSFLGIGLAGVRNTQYFGPGTRLTVL.